The clone carrying this TCR beta chain was observed many times. Its specificity is not known. Libraries of bulk TCR were made by previously described methods (with listed TCR primers). TCRdb re-derived calls from the PCR reads in MiXCR, one entry per CDR3 protein. The table records around 65,000 distinct CDR3 sequences, roughly 20% of them present only once. This entry belongs to a study of molecular identifiers for immune sequencing clone quantification. As for the study in general: Replicate experiments took RNA from approximately 22,000 or 94,000 naive CD8 cells, divided it five ways and sequenced four.

Study-wide findings and caveats: Clones exceeding 20 RNA copies carried over 99% of effector molecules but under 1% of naive-cell molecules. Sizes of clones that are highly expanded could be underestimated (if identical TCR molecules share a barcode).

This CDR3 has 19 residues. J was trimmed by 0 bases and V by 5 bases; bases with no gene match: 11. Per germline, CDR1 PRHDT and CDR2 FYEKMQ (reference sequence). The receptor was derived from a human donor in good health. Some libraries in this study had Jurkat cell RNA spiked in. The gene calls are TRBV13 and TRBJ2-3; 13 bases match TRBD2. The sequenced sample consisted of naive CD8+ T cells from blood, with Jurkat cell RNA spiked in. As for subset: FACS-sorted CD8+CD4-CCR7+CD45RA+ naive T cells. The CDR3 region is CASSPRTSGSRTSTDTQYF. CDR3 sequence (DNA): TGTGCCAGCAGCCCCCGGACTAGCGGGAGTAGAACTAGCACAGATACGCAGTATTTT.